Listed here are 13 T cell receptor beta chains from one sample, sequenced in a study of post-analysis software for immune sequencing data. Whole-study results and caveats: TRBV segments more frequent in patients than in controls numbered roughly 5 and included TRBV5-6, TRBV5-1 and TRBV20-1.

Their specific antigens are unknown. Unique molecular identifiers tagged the TCR beta cDNA libraries. Each CDR3 protein is one row after TCRdb ran MiXCR on the PCR reads. The sample contains 380,000 or so distinct CDR3 sequences, roughly 35% of which appear only once. What was sequenced was blood. The receptor set was obtained from a girl aged 10-17 years with multiple sclerosis.

The V gene is TRBV15, the J gene TRBJ1-2; unclear D gene. CDR3 size: 15 residues. Germline V gene sequence: CDR1 LNHNV, CDR2 YYDKDF (reference sequence). V lost 0 bases to trimming and J lost 1 base, with 9 bases between them. The CDR3 protein is CATSRDLQFNYGYTF. The CDR3 nucleotides read TGTGCCACCAGCAGAGATCTGCAGTTTAACTATGGCTACACCTTC.

This clonotype was seen a few times. The chain combines TRBV24-1 with TRBJ2-1, with 10 bases fitting TRBD2. CDR3 length: 19 residues. The junction had 15 bases not matched to a gene; V was cut back by 4 bases and J by 4 bases. Germline values: CDR1 KGHDR, CDR2 SFDVKD. The CDR3 DNA reads as TGTGCCACCAGTGACGCCTTGAAAGCGGGGGGGCCGGGTTACAATGAGCAGTTCTTC. This translates into CATSDALKAGGPGYNEQFF.

The CDR3 sequence: CASMPGVETQYF. CDR3 in DNA: TGTGCCAGCATGCCAGGGGTTGAGACCCAGTACTTC. The genes are TRBV25-1 and TRBJ2-5, with D possibly matching TRBD1 (6 bases). V was clipped by 7 bases and J by 5 bases, with 11 bases between them. Looked up from germline, CDR1 is MGHDK and CDR2 is SYGVNS. This CDR3 contains 12 residues.

The chain uses TRBV6-6 and TRBJ2-1; D is undetermined. Between the trimmed V and J ends, which lost 4 bases and 10 bases, there was a span of 11 bases. This CDR3 is 12 amino acids long. Germline CDR1 and CDR2: MNHNY and SVGAGI (reference sequence). The CDR3 coding sequence is TGTGCCAGCAGTTGCTCTGTCCTAGAGCAGTTCTTC. Its translation: CASSCSVLEQFF.

The chain couples TRBV5-6 to TRBJ2-1, with 7 nucleotides matching TRBD1. Germline V gives CDR1 SGHDT, CDR2 YYEEEE. V was pared by 0 bases and J by 5 bases, with 5 bases of the junction left unmatched. This CDR3 is built from 15 residues. In DNA form, the CDR3 reads TGTGCCAGCAGCTTGGGACAGGGTTGGGACAATGAGCAGTTCTTC. It translates to CASSLGQGWDNEQFF.

The J gene is TRBJ2-2, the V gene TRBV11-2; 7 bases fit TRBD1. CDR3 size: 22 residues. V lost 5 bases, J lost 4 bases, and 28 bases stayed unmatched. Germline loops: CDR1 SGHAT, CDR2 FQNNGV. The CDR3 DNA sequence: TGTGCCAGCAGCCCAGCCCCAGACGATGGACCGACAGGGCATCGAGCCACCGGGGAGCTGTTTTTT. Its protein is CASSPAPDDGPTGHRATGELFF.

The V and J genes are TRBV6-2 or TRBV6-3 and TRBJ2-1, with unresolved D. The CDR3 is made up of 13 amino acids. Trimming shortened V by 4 bases and J by 7 bases, and 11 bases separated the two germline ends. Per the germline V gene, CDR1 is MNHEY and CDR2 is SVGEGT. The CDR3 is CASSSQSGNEQFF. Here the CDR3 DNA reads TGTGCCAGCAGTTCCCAGTCTGGGAATGAGCAGTTCTTC.

The genes are TRBV3-1 and TRBJ2-3, with 8 bases lining up with TRBD2. V shed 3 bases and J 10 bases; nucleotides not matched to a gene: 21. The CDR3 has 18 amino acids. Germline CDR1 reads LGHDT; CDR2 reads YNNKEL (reference sequence). This CDR3 reads CASSHLRLARTNTGSQYF. CDR3 bases: TGTGCCAGCAGCCACCTTAGACTAGCGAGAACGAATACGGGGTCGCAGTATTTT.

This clonotype was observed a few times. This chain links TRBV29-1 with TRBJ2-1; 15 nucleotides agree with TRBD2. There are 12 residues in the CDR3. The V gene end was trimmed by 6 bases and the J gene end by 10 bases; junction bases not matched to a gene: 1. CDR1 SQVTM and CDR2 ANQGSEA come from the germline V gene. This CDR3 reads CSVGTSGGEQFF. The CDR3 DNA reads as TGCAGCGTCGGGACTAGCGGGGGGGAGCAGTTCTTC.

This clonotype has more than one count but fewer than ten. The chain uses TRBV7-2 and TRBJ2-1; D gene ambiguous. CDR3 length equals 14 residues. Germline-derived CDR1 and CDR2 are SGHTA and FQGNSA. The V end lost 4 bases, the J end lost 7 bases, and 14 bases lay between the germline ends. The CDR3 sequence is CASSSPMVANEQFF. CDR3 bases: TGTGCCAGCAGCTCCCCCATGGTCGCTAATGAGCAGTTCTTC.

This clonotype showed up just a few times. The chain recombines TRBV20-1 with TRBJ2-1; 11 nucleotides line up with TRBD2. The length of the CDR3 is 14 residues. Germline V gene data show CDR1 as DFQATT and CDR2 as SNEGSKA (reference sequence). Trimming at V came to 5 bases and at J to 6 bases, leaving 6 bases not matched to a gene. Written as DNA, the CDR3 is TGCAGTGCTGGACTAGCGGGCAGGGCCAATGAGCAGTTCTTC. Protein: CSAGLAGRANEQFF.

The chain links TRBV5-1 to TRBJ2-1; 7 positions agree with TRBD1. The J segment lost 9 bases and the V segment lost 3 bases, leaving 21 bases of the junction unmatched. The CDR3 is 18 residues long. The V gene's germline CDR1 is SGHRS and CDR2 YFSETQ. The CDR3 loop is CASSWQGEWQHGHGEQFF. In DNA, the CDR3 is TGCGCCAGCAGCTGGCAGGGGGAATGGCAACATGGTCATGGTGAGCAGTTCTTC.

There are a few counts of this clonotype. The V call is TRBV11-2, the J call TRBJ2-1; 9 positions match TRBD2. With V trimmed by 8 bases and J by 5 bases, 10 bases remained unmatched. There are 15 residues in the CDR3. Germline CDR1 SGHAT, CDR2 FQNNGV. CDR3 sequence reads: CASRPTQRGDNEQFF. CDR3 DNA sequence: TGTGCCAGCCGCCCTACCCAGCGGGGGGACAATGAGCAGTTCTTC.